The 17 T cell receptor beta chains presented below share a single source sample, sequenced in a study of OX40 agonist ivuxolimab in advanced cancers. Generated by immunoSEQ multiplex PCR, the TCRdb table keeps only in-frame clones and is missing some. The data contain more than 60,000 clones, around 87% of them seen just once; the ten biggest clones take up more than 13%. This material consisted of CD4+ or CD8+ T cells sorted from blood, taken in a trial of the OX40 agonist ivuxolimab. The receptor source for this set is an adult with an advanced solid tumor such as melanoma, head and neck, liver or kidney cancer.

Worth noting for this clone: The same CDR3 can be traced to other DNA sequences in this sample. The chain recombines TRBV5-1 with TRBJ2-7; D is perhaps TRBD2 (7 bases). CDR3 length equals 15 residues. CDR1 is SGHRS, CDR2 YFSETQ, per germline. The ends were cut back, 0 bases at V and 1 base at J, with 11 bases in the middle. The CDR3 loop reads CASSLDGGLSYEQYF. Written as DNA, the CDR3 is TGCGCCAGCAGCTTGGACGGGGGGCTATCCTACGAGCAGTACTTC.

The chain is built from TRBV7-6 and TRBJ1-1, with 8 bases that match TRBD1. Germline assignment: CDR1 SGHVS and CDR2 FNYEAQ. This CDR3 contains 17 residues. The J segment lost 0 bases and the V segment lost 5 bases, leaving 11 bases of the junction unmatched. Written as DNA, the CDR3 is TGTGCCAGCAGCACAACAGGGGGGACGACTATGAACACTGAAGCTTTCTTT. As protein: CASSTTGGTTMNTEAFF.

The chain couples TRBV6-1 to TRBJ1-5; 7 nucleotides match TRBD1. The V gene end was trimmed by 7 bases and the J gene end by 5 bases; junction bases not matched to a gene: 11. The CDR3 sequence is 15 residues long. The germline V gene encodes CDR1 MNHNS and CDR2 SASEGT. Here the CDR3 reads CASTPGQNSDQPQHF. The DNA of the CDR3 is TGTGCCAGCACCCCGGGACAGAATTCCGATCAGCCCCAGCATTTT.

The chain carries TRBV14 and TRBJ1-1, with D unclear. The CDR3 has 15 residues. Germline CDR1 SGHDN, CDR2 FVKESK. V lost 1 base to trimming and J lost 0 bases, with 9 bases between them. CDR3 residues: CASSQAGLMNTEAFF. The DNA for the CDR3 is TGTGCCAGCAGCCAAGCTGGTCTCATGAACACTGAAGCTTTCTTT.

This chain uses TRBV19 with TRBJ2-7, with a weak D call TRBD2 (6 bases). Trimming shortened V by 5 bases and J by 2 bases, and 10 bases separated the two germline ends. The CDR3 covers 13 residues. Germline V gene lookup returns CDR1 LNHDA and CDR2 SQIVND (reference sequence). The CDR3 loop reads CASSVTGAYEQYF. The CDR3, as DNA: TGTGCCAGTAGTGTGACGGGAGCCTACGAGCAGTACTTC.

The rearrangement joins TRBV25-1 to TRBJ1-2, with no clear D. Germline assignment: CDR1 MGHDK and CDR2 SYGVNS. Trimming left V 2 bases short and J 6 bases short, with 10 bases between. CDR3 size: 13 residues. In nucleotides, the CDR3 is TGTGCCAGCAGTGAACTCCCACGGGATGGCTACACCTTC. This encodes CASSELPRDGYTF.

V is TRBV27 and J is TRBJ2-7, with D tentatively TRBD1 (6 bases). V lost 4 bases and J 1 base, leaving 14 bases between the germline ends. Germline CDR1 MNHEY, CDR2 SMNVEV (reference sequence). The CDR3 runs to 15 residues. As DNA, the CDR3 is TGTGCCAGCAGTTGGGGCTGGGGGCCTTCCTACGAGCAGTACTTC. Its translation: CASSWGWGPSYEQYF.

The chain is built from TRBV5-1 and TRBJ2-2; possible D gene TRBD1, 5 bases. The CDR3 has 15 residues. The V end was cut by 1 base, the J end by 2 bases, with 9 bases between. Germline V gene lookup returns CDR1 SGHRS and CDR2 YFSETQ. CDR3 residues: CASSLPRTNTGELFF. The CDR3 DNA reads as TGCGCCAGCAGCTTGCCTAGGACAAACACCGGGGAGCTGTTTTTT.

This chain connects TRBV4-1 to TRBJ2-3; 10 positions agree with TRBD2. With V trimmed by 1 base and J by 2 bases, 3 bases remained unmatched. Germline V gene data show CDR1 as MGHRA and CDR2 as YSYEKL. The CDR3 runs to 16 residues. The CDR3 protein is CASSQASGRTTDTQYF. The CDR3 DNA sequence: TGCGCCAGCAGCCAAGCTAGCGGGAGAACCACAGATACGCAGTATTTT.

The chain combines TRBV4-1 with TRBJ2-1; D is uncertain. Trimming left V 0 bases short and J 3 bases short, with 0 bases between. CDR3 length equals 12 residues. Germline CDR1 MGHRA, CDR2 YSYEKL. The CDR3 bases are TGCGCCAGCAGCCAAGACTACAATGAGCAGTTCTTC. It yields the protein CASSQDYNEQFF.

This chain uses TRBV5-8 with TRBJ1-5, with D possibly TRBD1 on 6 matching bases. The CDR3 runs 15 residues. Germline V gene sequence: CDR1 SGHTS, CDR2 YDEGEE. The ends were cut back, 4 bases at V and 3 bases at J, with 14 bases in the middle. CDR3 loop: CASSPRGGLNQPQHF. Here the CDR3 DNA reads TGTGCCAGCAGCCCTAGAGGGGGGCTCAATCAGCCCCAGCATTTT.

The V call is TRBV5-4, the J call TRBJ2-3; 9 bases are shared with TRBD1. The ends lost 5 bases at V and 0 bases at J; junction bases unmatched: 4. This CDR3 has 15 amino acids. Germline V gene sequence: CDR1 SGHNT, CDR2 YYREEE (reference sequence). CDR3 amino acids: CASRTGTGSTDTQYF. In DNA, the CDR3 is TGTGCCAGCAGGACCGGGACAGGGAGCACAGATACGCAGTATTTT. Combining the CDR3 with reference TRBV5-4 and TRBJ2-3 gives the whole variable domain ETGVTQSPTHLIKTRGQQVTLRCSSQSGHNTVSWYQQALGQGPQFIFQYYREEENGRGNFPPRFSGLQFPNYSSELNVNALELDDSALYLCASRTGTGSTDTQYFGPGTRLTVL.

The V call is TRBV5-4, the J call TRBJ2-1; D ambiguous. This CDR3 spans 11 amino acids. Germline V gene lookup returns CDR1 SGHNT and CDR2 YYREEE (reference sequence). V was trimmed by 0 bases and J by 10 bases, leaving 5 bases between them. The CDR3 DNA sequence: TGTGCCAGCAGCTTGGAGACAGAGCAGTTCTTC. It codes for CASSLETEQFF.

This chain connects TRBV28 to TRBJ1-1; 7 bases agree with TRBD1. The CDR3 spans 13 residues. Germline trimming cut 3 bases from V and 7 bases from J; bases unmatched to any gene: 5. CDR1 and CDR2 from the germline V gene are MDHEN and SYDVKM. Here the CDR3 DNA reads TGTGCCAGCAGTTTCGCAGGGGGAGATGAAGCTTTCTTT. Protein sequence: CASSFAGGDEAFF.

The CDR3 sequence: CAWSRAVDSNQPQHF. In nucleotides, the CDR3 is TGTGCCTGGAGTAGGGCGGTGGATAGCAATCAGCCCCAGCATTTT. This chain uses TRBV30 with TRBJ1-5; D gene unclear. The CDR3 is 15 amino acids. Germline assignment: CDR1 GTSNPN and CDR2 SVGIG (reference sequence). V gave up 2 bases and J gave up 0 bases, with 11 bases separating them.

CDR3 bases: TGTGCCAGTAGTAGAAGAGACAGCTACGAGCAGTACTTC. Amino acid sequence: CASSRRDSYEQYF. The V and J genes are TRBV19 and TRBJ2-7; a weak D match, TRBD1 (5 bases). Deletions cut 4 bases from V and 3 bases from J, with 10 bases between. The V gene's germline CDR1 is LNHDA and CDR2 SQIVND (reference sequence). This CDR3 is 13 amino acids long.

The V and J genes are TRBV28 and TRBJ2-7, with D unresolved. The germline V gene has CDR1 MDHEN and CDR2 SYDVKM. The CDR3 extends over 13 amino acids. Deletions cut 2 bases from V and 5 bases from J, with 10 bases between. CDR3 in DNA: TGTGCCAGCAGTTTACTGGGGAAAGACGAGCAGTACTTC. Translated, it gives CASSLLGKDEQYF.